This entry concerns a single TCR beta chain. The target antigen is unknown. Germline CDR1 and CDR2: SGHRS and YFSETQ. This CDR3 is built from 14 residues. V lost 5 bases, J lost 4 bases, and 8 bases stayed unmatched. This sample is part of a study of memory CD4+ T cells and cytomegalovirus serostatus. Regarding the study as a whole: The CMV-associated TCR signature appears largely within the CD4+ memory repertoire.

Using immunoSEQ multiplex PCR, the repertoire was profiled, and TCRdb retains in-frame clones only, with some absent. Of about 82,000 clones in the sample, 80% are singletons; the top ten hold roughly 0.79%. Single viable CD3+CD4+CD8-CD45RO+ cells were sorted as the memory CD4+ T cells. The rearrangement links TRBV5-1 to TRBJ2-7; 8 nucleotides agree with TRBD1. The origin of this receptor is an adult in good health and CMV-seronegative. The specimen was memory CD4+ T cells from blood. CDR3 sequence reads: CASRPTGEIYEQYF. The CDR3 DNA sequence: TGCGCCAGCAGGCCGACAGGGGAGATTTACGAGCAGTACTTC.